This T cell receptor (beta chain) was recorded in a study of cytomegalovirus exposure and HLA in healthy donors. With 60 Vbeta and 13 Jbeta primers, the PCR was carried out. Profiled with immunoSEQ multiplex PCR; TCRdb holds only in-frame clones, not every one. In the table there are more than 95,000 clones, roughly four fifths of which are singletons. On this clone itself: The antigen is unknown.

Study-wide points: Highly shared variants forming one cluster were likely a sequencing artifact. Common viral pathogens were later found to be apparently linked to several of the most significant clusters.

CDR1 is SGHRS, CDR2 YFSETQ, per germline. V lost 3 bases to trimming and J lost 2 bases, with 11 bases between them. The CDR3 loop spans 14 amino acids. The receptor comes from a man aged 45-65 years in good health and CMV-seronegative. Sequenced sample: PBMCs. The chain has TRBV5-1 and TRBJ1-1; D may be TRBD1 (5 bases). DNA for the CDR3: TGCGCCAGCAGCTGGACACCAGAAAACACTGAAGCTTTCTTT. This codes for CASSWTPENTEAFF.